Listed below are T cell receptor beta chains from one sample, sequenced in a study of blood T cell repertoires in COVID-19. Assay: immunoSEQ multiplex PCR; the TCRdb copy retains only in-frame clones and omits some. The table has roughly 200,000 clones, around 79% seen once. Sequenced material: peripheral blood. These TCRs come from a man in his forties or fifties who had recovered from COVID-19. The CDR3 runs from the conserved cysteine through the conserved F or W. The D gene is left open where the match is weak. Clone size is given for some rows only: seen once, a few or many times, or a class if the clone is expanded.

clone_size	v_call	d_call	j_call	cdr3_nt	cdr3_aa
-	TRBV5-4	TRBD1	TRBJ2-2	TGTGCCAGCAGCGCAGGGACAGGGAACACCGGGGAGCTGTTTTTT	CASSAGTGNTGELFF
-	TRBV10-3	-	TRBJ1-2	TGTGCCATCAGTGTGGGAGTTACGGTCTATGGCTACACCTTC	CAISVGVTVYGYTF
-	TRBV6-2/TRBV6-3	TRBD2	TRBJ2-1	TGTGCCAGCAGCTCCGGACTAGCGGGCATCAATGAGCAGTTCTTC	CASSSGLAGINEQFF
-	TRBV28	-	TRBJ2-1	TGTGCCAGCAACTCGCCTGGGGCCCCCGGGAGCTACAATGAGCAGTTCTTC	CASNSPGAPGSYNEQFF
-	TRBV19	TRBD2	TRBJ2-1	TGTGCCAGTAGTAAGACTAGCGGTCGCGCATACAATGAGCAGTTCTTC	CASSKTSGRAYNEQFF
-	TRBV3-1/TRBV3-2	-	TRBJ1-4	TGTGCCAGCAGCCAAGATGGAGGGACTAATGAAAAACTGTTTTTT	CASSQDGGTNEKLFF
-	TRBV30	TRBD2	TRBJ2-7	TGTGCCTGGAGTGATCCGGGACTAGCAGCCTACGAGCAGTACTTC	CAWSDPGLAAYEQYF
-	TRBV18	TRBD1	TRBJ2-7	TGTGCCAGCTCACCAGACAGGGTTACATCCTACGAGCAGTACTTC	CASSPDRVTSYEQYF
-	TRBV29-1	TRBD2	TRBJ2-5	TGCAGCGTTGTCGGTGCGGGACTAGTGAAAGAGACCCAGTACTTC	CSVVGAGLVKETQYF
few	TRBV29-1	-	TRBJ2-7	TGCAGCGGTTTTCAGGGTTACGAGCAGTACTTC	CSGFQGYEQYF
once	TRBV2	-	TRBJ2-7	-	CASNFGPGKTYEQYF
-	TRBV5-4	TRBD1	TRBJ2-1	TGTGCCAGCAGCTCTACGGGACAGTCCTACAATGAGCAGTTCTTC	CASSSTGQSYNEQFF
-	TRBV6-2/TRBV6-3	-	TRBJ1-1	TGTGCCAGCAGCCTCGAGGTGAACACTGAAGCTTTCTTT	CASSLEVNTEAFF
-	TRBV9	TRBD2	TRBJ2-5	TGTGCCAGCAGCGTAGCTACTAGCGGGAGTTTTGGAGAGACCCAGTACTTC	CASSVATSGSFGETQYF
-	TRBV7-2	-	TRBJ2-2	TGTGCCAGCAGGTCAACAGGGAGTAACGGGGAGCTGTTTTTT	CASRSTGSNGELFF
-	TRBV3-1/TRBV3-2	TRBD1	TRBJ2-4	TGTGCCAGCAGCCTCCGACAGGGGTGGGCCAAAAACATTCAGTACTTC	CASSLRQGWAKNIQYF
-	TRBV6-6	-	TRBJ2-3	TGTGCCAGCAGTTACCCCTCCCAGGGGAGCACAGATACGCAGTATTTT	CASSYPSQGSTDTQYF
-	TRBV18	TRBD2	TRBJ2-7	TGTGCCAGCTCACCCCGGACTAGCGGGGACTACGAGCAGTACTTC	CASSPRTSGDYEQYF
-	TRBV9	-	TRBJ2-3	TGTGCCAGCAGCGTGGGAGGAGATACGCAGTATTTT	CASSVGGDTQYF
-	TRBV5-6	-	TRBJ1-2	TGTGCCAGCAGTCTGGACAGAAGTAACTATGGCTACACCTTC	CASSLDRSNYGYTF
-	TRBV3-1/TRBV3-2	-	TRBJ2-1	TGTGCCAGCAGCCCCCCAGGGGGGATCTACAATGAGCAGTTCTTC	CASSPPGGIYNEQFF
few	TRBV6-1	-	TRBJ1-5	TGTGCCAGCAGTGAAGCGTCGCGGGGGCAGCCCCAGCATTTT	CASSEASRGQPQHF
-	TRBV9	-	TRBJ2-5	TGTGCCAGCAGCGAGGAGGGTATAGAGACCCAGTACTTC	CASSEEGIETQYF